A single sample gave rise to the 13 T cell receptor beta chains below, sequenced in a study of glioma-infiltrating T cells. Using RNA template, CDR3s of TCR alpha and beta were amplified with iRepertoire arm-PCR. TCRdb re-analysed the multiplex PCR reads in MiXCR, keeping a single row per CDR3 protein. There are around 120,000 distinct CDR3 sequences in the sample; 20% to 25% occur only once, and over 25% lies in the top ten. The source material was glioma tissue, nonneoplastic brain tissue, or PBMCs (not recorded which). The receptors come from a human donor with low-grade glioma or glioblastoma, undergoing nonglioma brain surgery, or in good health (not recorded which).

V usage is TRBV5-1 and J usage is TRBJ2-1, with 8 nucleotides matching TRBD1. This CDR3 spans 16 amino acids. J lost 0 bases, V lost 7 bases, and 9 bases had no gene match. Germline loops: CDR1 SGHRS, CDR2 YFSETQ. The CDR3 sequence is CASARTGQSSYNEQFF. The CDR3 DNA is TGCGCCAGCGCCAGGACAGGGCAAAGCTCCTACAATGAGCAGTTCTTC.

The CDR3 reads CASSHRQTYSTDTQYF. The DNA for the CDR3 is TGTGCCAGCAGCCATCGACAGACCTATAGCACAGATACGCAGTATTTT. This sequence joins TRBV7-9 and TRBJ2-3; TRBD1 might be the D (5 bases). The CDR3 loop spans 16 amino acids. The V end lost 5 bases, the J end lost 0 bases, and 15 bases lay between the germline ends. Germline V lookup: CDR1 SEHNR, CDR2 FQNEAQ (reference sequence).

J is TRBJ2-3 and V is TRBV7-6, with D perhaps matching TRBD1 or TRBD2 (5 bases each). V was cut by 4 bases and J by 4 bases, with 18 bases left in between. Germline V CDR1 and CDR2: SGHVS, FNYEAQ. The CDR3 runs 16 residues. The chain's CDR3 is CASSSDWDPDSDTQYF. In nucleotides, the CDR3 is TGTGCCAGCAGCTCCGATTGGGACCCCGATTCAGATACGCAGTATTTT.

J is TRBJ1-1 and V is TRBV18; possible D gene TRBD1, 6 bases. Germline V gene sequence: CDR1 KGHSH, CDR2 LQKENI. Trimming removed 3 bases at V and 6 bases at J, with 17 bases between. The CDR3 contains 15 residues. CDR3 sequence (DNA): TGTGCCAGCTCACCGCGGACAGCTGGTCCCCCTGAAGCTTTCTTT. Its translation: CASSPRTAGPPEAFF.

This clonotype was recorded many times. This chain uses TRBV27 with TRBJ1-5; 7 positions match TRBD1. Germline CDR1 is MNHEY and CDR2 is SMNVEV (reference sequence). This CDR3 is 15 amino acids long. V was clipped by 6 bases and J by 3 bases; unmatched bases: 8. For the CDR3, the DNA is TGTGCCAGCAGCCTCGGGACAGCTAACAATCAGCCCCAGCATTTT. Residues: CASSLGTANNQPQHF.

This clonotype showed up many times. This chain's CDR3 is CASSLATFEQGGFF. CDR3 nucleotides: TGTGCCAGCAGCTTAGCGACGTTCGAGCAGGGAGGTTTCTTT. The chain has TRBV7-2 and TRBJ1-1; D may be TRBD1 (5 bases). This CDR3 region has 14 residues. Germline CDR1 and CDR2: SGHTA and FQGNSA. Deletions cut 0 bases from V and 13 bases from J, with 18 bases between.

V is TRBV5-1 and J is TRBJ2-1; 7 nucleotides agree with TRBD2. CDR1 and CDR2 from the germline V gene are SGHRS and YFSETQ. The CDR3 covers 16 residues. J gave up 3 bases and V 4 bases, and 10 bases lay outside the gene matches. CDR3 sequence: CASSGTTGFLYNEQFF. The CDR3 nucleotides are TGCGCCAGCAGCGGGACTACAGGATTCCTCTACAATGAGCAGTTCTTC. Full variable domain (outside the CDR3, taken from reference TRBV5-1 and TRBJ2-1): KAGVTQTPRYLIKTRGQQVTLSCSPISGHRSVSWYQQTPGQGLQFLFEYFSETQRNKGNFPGRFSGRQFSNSRSEMNVSTLELGDSALYLCASSGTTGFLYNEQFFGPGTRLTVL.

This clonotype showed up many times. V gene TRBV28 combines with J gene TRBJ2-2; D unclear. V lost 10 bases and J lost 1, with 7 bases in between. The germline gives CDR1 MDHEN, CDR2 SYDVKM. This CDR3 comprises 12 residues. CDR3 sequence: CATRMNTGELFF. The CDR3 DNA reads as TGTGCCACCCGGATGAACACCGGGGAGCTGTTTTTT.

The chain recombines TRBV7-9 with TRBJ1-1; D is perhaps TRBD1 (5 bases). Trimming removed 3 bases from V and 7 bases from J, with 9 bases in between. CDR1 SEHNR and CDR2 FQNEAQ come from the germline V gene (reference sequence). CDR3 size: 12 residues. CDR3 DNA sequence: TGTGCCAGCAGCTTGGTGGACAATGAAGCTTTCTTT. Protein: CASSLVDNEAFF.

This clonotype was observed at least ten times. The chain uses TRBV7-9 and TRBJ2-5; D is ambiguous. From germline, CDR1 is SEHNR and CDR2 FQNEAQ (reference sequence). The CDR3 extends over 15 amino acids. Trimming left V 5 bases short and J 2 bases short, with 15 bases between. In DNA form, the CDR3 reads TGTGCCAGCAGCCCGAACCCCCGGCCTCAAGAGACCCAGTACTTC. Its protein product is CASSPNPRPQETQYF.

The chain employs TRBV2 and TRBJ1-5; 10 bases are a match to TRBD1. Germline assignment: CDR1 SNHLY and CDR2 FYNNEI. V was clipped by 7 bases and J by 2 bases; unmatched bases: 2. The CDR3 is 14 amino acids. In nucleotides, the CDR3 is TGTGCCAGCACCGGGACAGGGGGCAATCAGCCCCAGCATTTT. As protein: CASTGTGGNQPQHF.

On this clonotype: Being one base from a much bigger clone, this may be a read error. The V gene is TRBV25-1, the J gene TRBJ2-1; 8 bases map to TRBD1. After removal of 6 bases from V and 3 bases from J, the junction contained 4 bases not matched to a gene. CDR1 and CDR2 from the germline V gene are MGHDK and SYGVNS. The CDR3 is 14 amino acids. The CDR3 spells CASRGTGRYNEQFF. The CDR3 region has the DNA TGTGCCAGCAGGGGGACAGGACGCTACAATGAGCAGTTCTTC.

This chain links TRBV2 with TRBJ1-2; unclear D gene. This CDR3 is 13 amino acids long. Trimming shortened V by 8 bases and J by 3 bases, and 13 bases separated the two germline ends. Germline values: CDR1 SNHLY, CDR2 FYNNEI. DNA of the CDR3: TGTGCCAGCCGGTACTTGGTGGACTATGGCTACACCTTC. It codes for CASRYLVDYGYTF.